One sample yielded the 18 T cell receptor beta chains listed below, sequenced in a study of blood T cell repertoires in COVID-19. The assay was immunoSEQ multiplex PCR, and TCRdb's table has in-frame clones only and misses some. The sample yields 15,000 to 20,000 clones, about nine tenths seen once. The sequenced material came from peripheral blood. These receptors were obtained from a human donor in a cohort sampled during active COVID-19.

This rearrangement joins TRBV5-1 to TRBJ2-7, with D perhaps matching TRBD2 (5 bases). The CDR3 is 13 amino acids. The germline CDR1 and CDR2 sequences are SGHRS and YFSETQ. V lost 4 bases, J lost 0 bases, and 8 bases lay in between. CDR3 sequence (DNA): TGCGCCAGCAGCCAGACTAACTCCTACGAGCAGTACTTC. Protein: CASSQTNSYEQYF.

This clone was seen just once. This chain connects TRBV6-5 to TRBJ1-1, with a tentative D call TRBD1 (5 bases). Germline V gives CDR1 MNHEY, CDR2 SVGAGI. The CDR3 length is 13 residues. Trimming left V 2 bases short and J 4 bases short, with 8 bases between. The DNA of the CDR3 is TGTGCCAGCAGTTACAGGGGTCGCACTGAAGCTTTCTTT. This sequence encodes CASSYRGRTEAFF.

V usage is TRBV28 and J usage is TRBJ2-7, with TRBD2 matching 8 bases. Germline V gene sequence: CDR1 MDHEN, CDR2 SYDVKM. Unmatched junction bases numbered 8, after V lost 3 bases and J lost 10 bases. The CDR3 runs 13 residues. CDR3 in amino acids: CASSFQAGEGQYF. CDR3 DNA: TGTGCCAGCAGTTTCCAAGCGGGAGAAGGCCAGTACTTC.

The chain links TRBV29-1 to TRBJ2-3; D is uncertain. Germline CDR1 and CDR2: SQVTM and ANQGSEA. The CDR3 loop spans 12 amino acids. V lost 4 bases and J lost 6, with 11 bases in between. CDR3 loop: CSVGAGADTQYF. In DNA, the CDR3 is TGCAGCGTTGGGGCCGGCGCCGATACGCAGTATTTT.

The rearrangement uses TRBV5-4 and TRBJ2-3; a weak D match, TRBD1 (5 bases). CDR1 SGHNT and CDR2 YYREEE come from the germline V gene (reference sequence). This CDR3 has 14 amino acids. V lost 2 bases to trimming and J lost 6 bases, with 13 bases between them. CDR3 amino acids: CASSFSGIGDTQYF. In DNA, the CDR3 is TGTGCCAGCAGCTTTTCAGGGATTGGCGATACGCAGTATTTT.

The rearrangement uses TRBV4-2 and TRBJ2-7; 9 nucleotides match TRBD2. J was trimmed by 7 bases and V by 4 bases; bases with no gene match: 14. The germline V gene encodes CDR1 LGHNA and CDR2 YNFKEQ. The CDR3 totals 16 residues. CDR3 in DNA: TGTGCCAGCAGCCCCCGCGCGCGGGAGGGCCTGGAAGAGCAGTACTTC. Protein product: CASSPRAREGLEEQYF.

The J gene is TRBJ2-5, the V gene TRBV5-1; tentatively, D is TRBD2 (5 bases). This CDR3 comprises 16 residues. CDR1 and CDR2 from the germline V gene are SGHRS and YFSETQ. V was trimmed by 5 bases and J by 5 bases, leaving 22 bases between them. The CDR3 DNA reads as TGCGCCAGCAGAGAGGAGCGGCCGGTTCTTGGTGAGACCCAGTACTTC. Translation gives CASREERPVLGETQYF. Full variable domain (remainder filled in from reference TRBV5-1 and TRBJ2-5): KAGVTQTPRYLIKTRGQQVTLSCSPISGHRSVSWYQQTPGQGLQFLFEYFSETQRNKGNFPGRFSGRQFSNSRSEMNVSTLELGDSALYLCASREERPVLGETQYFGPGTRLLVL.

Written as DNA, the CDR3 is TGTGCCAGCAGTGACTCGCCAAGGGGGCACACTGAAGCTTTCTTT. It is translated as CASSDSPRGHTEAFF. The gene calls are TRBV6-4 and TRBJ1-1; 7 positions agree with TRBD1. In germline, CDR1 is MRHNA, CDR2 SNTAGT. This CDR3 comprises 15 residues. The V gene end was trimmed by 0 bases and the J gene end by 3 bases; junction bases not matched to a gene: 4.

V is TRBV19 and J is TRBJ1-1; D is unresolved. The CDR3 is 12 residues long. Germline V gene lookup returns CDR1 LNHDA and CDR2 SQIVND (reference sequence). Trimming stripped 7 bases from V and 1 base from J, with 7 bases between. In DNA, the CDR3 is TGTGCCAGTACCGGGTCGAACACTGAAGCTTTCTTT. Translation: CASTGSNTEAFF.

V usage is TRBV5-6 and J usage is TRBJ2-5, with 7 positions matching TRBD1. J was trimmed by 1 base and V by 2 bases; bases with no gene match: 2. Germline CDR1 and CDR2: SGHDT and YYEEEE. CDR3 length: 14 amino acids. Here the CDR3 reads CASSLRTGQETQYF. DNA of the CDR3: TGTGCCAGCAGCTTAAGGACAGGCCAAGAGACCCAGTACTTC.

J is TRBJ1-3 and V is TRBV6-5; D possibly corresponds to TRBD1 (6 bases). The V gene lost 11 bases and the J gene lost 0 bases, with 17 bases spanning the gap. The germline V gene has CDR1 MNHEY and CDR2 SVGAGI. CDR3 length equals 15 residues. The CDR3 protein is CAGTLDSFSGNTIYF. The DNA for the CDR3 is TGTGCCGGTACTTTGGACAGCTTCTCTGGAAACACCATATATTTT.

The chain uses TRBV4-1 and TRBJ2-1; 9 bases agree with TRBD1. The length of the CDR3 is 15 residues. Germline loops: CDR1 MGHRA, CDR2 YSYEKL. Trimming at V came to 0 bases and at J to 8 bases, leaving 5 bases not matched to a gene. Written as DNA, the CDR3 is TGCGCCAGCAGCCAAGAGGGACAGGGCATGTATGAGCAGTTCTTC. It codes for CASSQEGQGMYEQFF.

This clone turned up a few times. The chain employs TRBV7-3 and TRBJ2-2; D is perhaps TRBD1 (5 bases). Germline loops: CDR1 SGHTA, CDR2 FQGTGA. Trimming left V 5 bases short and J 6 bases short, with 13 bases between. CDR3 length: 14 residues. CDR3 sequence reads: CASSVFQGSGELFF. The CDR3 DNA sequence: TGTGCCAGCAGCGTTTTTCAGGGTTCCGGGGAGCTGTTTTTT.

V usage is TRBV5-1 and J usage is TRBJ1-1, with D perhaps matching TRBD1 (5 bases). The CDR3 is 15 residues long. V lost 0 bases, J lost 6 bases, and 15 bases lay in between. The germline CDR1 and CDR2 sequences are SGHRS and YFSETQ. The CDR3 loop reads CASSLGQGRIPEAFF. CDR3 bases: TGCGCCAGCAGCTTGGGTCAGGGTAGAATACCTGAAGCTTTCTTT.

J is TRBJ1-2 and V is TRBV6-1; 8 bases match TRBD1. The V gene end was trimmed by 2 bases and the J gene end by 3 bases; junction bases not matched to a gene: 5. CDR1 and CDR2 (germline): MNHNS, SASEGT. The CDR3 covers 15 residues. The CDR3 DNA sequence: TGTGCCAGCAGTGAATGGCAGGGGGCTTACTATGGCTACACCTTC. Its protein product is CASSEWQGAYYGYTF.

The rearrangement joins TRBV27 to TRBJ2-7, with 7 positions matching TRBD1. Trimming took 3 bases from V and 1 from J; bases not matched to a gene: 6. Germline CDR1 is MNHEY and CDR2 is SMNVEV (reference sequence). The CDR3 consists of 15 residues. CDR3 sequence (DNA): TGTGCCAGCAGTTTGCAGGGGACAGCGTCCTACGAGCAGTACTTC. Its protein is CASSLQGTASYEQYF.

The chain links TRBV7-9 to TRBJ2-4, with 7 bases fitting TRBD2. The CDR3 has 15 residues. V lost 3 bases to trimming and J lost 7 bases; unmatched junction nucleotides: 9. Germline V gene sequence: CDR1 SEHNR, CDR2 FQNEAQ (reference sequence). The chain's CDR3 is CASSLGLSSGNIQYF. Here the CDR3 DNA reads TGTGCCAGCAGCTTGGGTCTTAGTAGCGGGAACATTCAGTACTTC. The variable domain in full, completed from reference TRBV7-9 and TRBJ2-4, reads DTGVSQNPRHKITKRGQNVTFRCDPISEHNRLYWYRQTLGQGPEFLTYFQNEAQLEKSRLLSDRFSAERPKGSFSTLEIQRTEQGDSAMYLCASSLGLSSGNIQYFGAGTRLSVL.

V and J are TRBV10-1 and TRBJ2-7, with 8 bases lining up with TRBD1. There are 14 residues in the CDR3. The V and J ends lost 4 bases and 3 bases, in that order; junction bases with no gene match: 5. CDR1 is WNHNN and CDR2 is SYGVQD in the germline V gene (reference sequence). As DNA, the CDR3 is TGCGCCAGCAGTGGGAGGACAGGGTTCTACGAGCAGTACTTC. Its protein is CASSGRTGFYEQYF.